The rows below give T cell receptor beta chains drawn from one sample of a study of cytomegalovirus exposure and HLA in healthy donors. The data were produced by immunoSEQ multiplex PCR, yet TCRdb's version contains in-frame clones alone and is incomplete. The table records about 180,000 clones, about 89% of them present only once. The material sequenced was PBMCs. These receptors came from a man aged 18 to 30 in good health and CMV-seropositive. CDR3s include the opening cysteine and the closing phenylalanine or tryptophan. A D gene is named only where the DNA matches it firmly. Clone size is stated in some rows and not others, as once, few, many or a class when expanded.

v_gene: TRBV15; d_gene: TRBD1; len: 15; abundance: .; j_gene: TRBJ1-2; CDR3nt: TGTGCCACCAGCACTCGACAGGGCCCCCTCTATGGCTACACCTTC; CDR3aa: CATSTRQGPLYGYTF
v_gene: TRBV7-2; d_gene: TRBD1; len: 15; abundance: .; j_gene: TRBJ2-1; CDR3nt: TGTGCCAGCAGCTTAATGGGACAGACCCACAATGAGCAGTTCTTC; CDR3aa: CASSLMGQTHNEQFF
v_gene: TRBV28; d_gene: .; len: 14; abundance: .; j_gene: TRBJ2-5; CDR3nt: TGTGCCAGCAGAGCAGAACAGCCCCAAGAGACCCAGTACTTC; CDR3aa: CASRAEQPQETQYF
v_gene: TRBV5-8; d_gene: TRBD1; len: 16; abundance: .; j_gene: TRBJ1-2; CDR3nt: TGTGCCAGCAGCTTGCCCCCCGCGGACAGGGACTATGGCTACACCTTC; CDR3aa: CASSLPPADRDYGYTF
v_gene: TRBV7-9; d_gene: .; len: 14; abundance: .; j_gene: TRBJ1-1; CDR3nt: TGTGCCAGCAGCTTATTGGGCAGGGGACGAGAAGCTTTCTTT; CDR3aa: CASSLLGRGREAFF
v_gene: TRBV28; d_gene: .; len: 14; abundance: .; j_gene: TRBJ1-3; CDR3nt: TGTGCCAGCACGCGGGGGCTTTATGGAAACACCATATATTTT; CDR3aa: CASTRGLYGNTIYF
v_gene: TRBV11-2; d_gene: .; len: 12; abundance: once; j_gene: TRBJ1-4; CDR3nt: TGTGCCAGCAGCTTATACTTTTCTAAACTGTTTTTT; CDR3aa: CASSLYFSKLFF
v_gene: TRBV19; d_gene: .; len: 15; abundance: .; j_gene: TRBJ2-2; CDR3nt: TGTGCCAGTAGTATCCTCCCACAGAACACCGGGGAGCTGTTTTTT; CDR3aa: CASSILPQNTGELFF
v_gene: TRBV5-6; d_gene: .; len: 13; abundance: .; j_gene: TRBJ2-7; CDR3nt: TGTGCCAGCAGCTTTAGGGGAACCTACGAGCAGTACTTC; CDR3aa: CASSFRGTYEQYF
v_gene: TRBV7-3; d_gene: TRBD1; len: 13; abundance: .; j_gene: TRBJ1-1; CDR3nt: TGTGCCAGCAGCCAAAACAGGGGCACTGAAGCTTTCTTT; CDR3aa: CASSQNRGTEAFF
v_gene: TRBV5-6; d_gene: TRBD2; len: 17; abundance: .; j_gene: TRBJ2-2; CDR3nt: TGTGCCAGCAGCGATGGGACTAGCGGGGGGTACACCGGGGAGCTGTTTTTT; CDR3aa: CASSDGTSGGYTGELFF
v_gene: TRBV29-1; d_gene: .; len: 14; abundance: once; j_gene: TRBJ2-2; CDR3nt: TGCAGCGCTGGAACAGGGGGGGGCACCGGGGAGCTGTTTTTT; CDR3aa: CSAGTGGGTGELFF
v_gene: TRBV15; d_gene: TRBD2; len: 15; abundance: .; j_gene: TRBJ2-3; CDR3nt: TGTGCCACCAAGAGGCTAGCGGGTGGGACAGATACGCAGTATTTT; CDR3aa: CATKRLAGGTDTQYF
v_gene: TRBV29-1; d_gene: TRBD1; len: 15; abundance: .; j_gene: TRBJ2-2; CDR3nt: TGCAGCGTGTCCGGGACAGTAGATGAAACCGGGGAGCTGTTTTTT; CDR3aa: CSVSGTVDETGELFF
v_gene: TRBV4-3; d_gene: TRBD1; len: 15; abundance: .; j_gene: TRBJ1-2; CDR3nt: TGCGCCAGCAGACCGAGGACAGGGGAGAACTATGGCTACACCTTC; CDR3aa: CASRPRTGENYGYTF
v_gene: TRBV11-2; d_gene: .; len: 12; abundance: .; j_gene: TRBJ2-7; CDR3nt: TGTGCCAGCAGCCCAGGAGGGAGCGAGCAGTACTTC; CDR3aa: CASSPGGSEQYF
v_gene: TRBV6-5; d_gene: .; len: 14; abundance: .; j_gene: TRBJ2-7; CDR3nt: TGTGCCAGCAGTTCTGGGGGCGCATTCTACGAGCAGTACTTC; CDR3aa: CASSSGGAFYEQYF
v_gene: TRBV7-3; d_gene: .; len: 13; abundance: few; j_gene: TRBJ1-1; CDR3nt: TGTGCCAGCAGCCCGGGAGGACCAGGGGAAGCTTTCTTT; CDR3aa: CASSPGGPGEAFF
v_gene: TRBV4-3; d_gene: TRBD1; len: 16; abundance: .; j_gene: TRBJ2-7; CDR3nt: TGCGCCAGCAGCCAAGGGACGCGGACAGGGGCCTACGAGCAGTACTTC; CDR3aa: CASSQGTRTGAYEQYF
v_gene: TRBV27; d_gene: TRBD1; len: 14; abundance: .; j_gene: TRBJ1-4; CDR3nt: TGTGCCAGCAGTTTGCAGGGGGCGGGGGAAAAACTGTTTTTT; CDR3aa: CASSLQGAGEKLFF
v_gene: TRBV25-1; d_gene: .; len: 8; abundance: few; j_gene: TRBJ1-2; CDR3nt: TGTGCCAACGCAGGGAGGGCCTTC; CDR3aa: CANAGRAF
v_gene: TRBV19; d_gene: TRBD1; len: 15; abundance: few; j_gene: TRBJ2-7; CDR3nt: TGTGCCAGTAGTTCTTGGGACAGGGGGAACTACGAGCAGTACTTC; CDR3aa: CASSSWDRGNYEQYF
v_gene: TRBV27; d_gene: .; len: 11; abundance: .; j_gene: TRBJ2-7; CDR3nt: TGTGCCAGCAGTTTGGGCTCTCAGCAGTACTTC; CDR3aa: CASSLGSQQYF
v_gene: TRBV7-3; d_gene: TRBD1; len: 15; abundance: .; j_gene: TRBJ1-1; CDR3nt: TGTGCCAGCAGCTCAACCGGGACAGGAGACACTGAAGCTTTCTTT; CDR3aa: CASSSTGTGDTEAFF
v_gene: TRBV4-3; d_gene: .; len: 13; abundance: .; j_gene: TRBJ2-6; CDR3nt: TGCGCCAGCAGCCAAGGGGCGGCCAACGTCCTGACTTTC; CDR3aa: CASSQGAANVLTF
v_gene: TRBV18; d_gene: TRBD1; len: 15; abundance: .; j_gene: TRBJ1-4; CDR3nt: TGTGCCAGCTCACCACGGACAGGGGGTGGTGAAAAACTGTTTTTT; CDR3aa: CASSPRTGGGEKLFF
v_gene: TRBV5-1; d_gene: .; len: 16; abundance: .; j_gene: TRBJ1-2; CDR3nt: TGCGCCAGCAGCTTGGACTTCCCGCGCAACCAGAGGGGCTACACCTTC; CDR3aa: CASSLDFPRNQRGYTF
v_gene: TRBV7-9; d_gene: .; len: 12; abundance: .; j_gene: TRBJ2-7; CDR3nt: TGTGCCAGCAGTTACATAAGGAGCGAGCAGTACTTC; CDR3aa: CASSYIRSEQYF
v_gene: TRBV29-1; d_gene: .; len: 13; abundance: .; j_gene: TRBJ2-3; CDR3nt: TGCAGCGTTGGGACCCCCGCACTAGGTACGCAGTATTTT; CDR3aa: CSVGTPALGTQYF
v_gene: TRBV18; d_gene: TRBD2; len: 15; abundance: .; j_gene: TRBJ2-2; CDR3nt: TGTGCCAGCTCACCACAGGGGAGGGACACCGGGGAGCTGTTTTTT; CDR3aa: CASSPQGRDTGELFF
v_gene: TRBV19; d_gene: .; len: 12; abundance: .; j_gene: TRBJ2-7; CDR3nt: TGTGCCAGTAGTATGGACTTTAACGAGCAGTACTTC; CDR3aa: CASSMDFNEQYF
v_gene: TRBV18; d_gene: TRBD1; len: 19; abundance: .; j_gene: TRBJ1-2; CDR3nt: TGTGCCAGCTCACCCCGGACAGGGGACGCTACATACGTTAACTATGGCTACACCTTC; CDR3aa: CASSPRTGDATYVNYGYTF
v_gene: TRBV7-3; d_gene: TRBD2; len: 16; abundance: .; j_gene: TRBJ2-1; CDR3nt: TGTGCCAGCAGCTTAACCGGGAGGAATAGTTTAAATGAGCAGTTCTTC; CDR3aa: CASSLTGRNSLNEQFF
v_gene: TRBV7-2; d_gene: TRBD1; len: 13; abundance: .; j_gene: TRBJ1-5; CDR3nt: TGTGCCAGCAGCTTCCAGGGGGATCAGCCCCAGCATTTT; CDR3aa: CASSFQGDQPQHF
v_gene: TRBV5-8; d_gene: TRBD1; len: 14; abundance: .; j_gene: TRBJ2-7; CDR3nt: TGTGCCAGCAGCCTAAGAGGGACAGGGGAAATTCGGTACTTC; CDR3aa: CASSLRGTGEIRYF
v_gene: TRBV5-3; d_gene: TRBD1; len: 16; abundance: few; j_gene: TRBJ2-7; CDR3nt: TGTGCCAGAAGCTTGGCCAGGACAGGGACCTCCTACGAGCAGTACTTC; CDR3aa: CARSLARTGTSYEQYF
v_gene: TRBV7-2; d_gene: TRBD2; len: 17; abundance: .; j_gene: TRBJ2-1; CDR3nt: TGTGCCAGCAGCTTAAGACTAGCGGGACTTTCCTACAATGAGCAGTTCTTC; CDR3aa: CASSLRLAGLSYNEQFF
v_gene: TRBV6-6; d_gene: TRBD1; len: 14; abundance: .; j_gene: TRBJ2-7; CDR3nt: TGTGCCAGCAGCCGCGACAGGGGACTCTACGAGCAGTACTTC; CDR3aa: CASSRDRGLYEQYF
v_gene: TRBV7-2; d_gene: TRBD1; len: 14; abundance: .; j_gene: TRBJ1-2; CDR3nt: TGTGCCAGCAGCTACGGGACAGGGATGACCGGCTACACCTTC; CDR3aa: CASSYGTGMTGYTF
v_gene: TRBV5-4; d_gene: TRBD2; len: 16; abundance: .; j_gene: TRBJ2-1; CDR3nt: TGTGCCAGCAGCTCTTCCGGCGGGGGGGCTTACAATGAGCAGTTCTTC; CDR3aa: CASSSSGGGAYNEQFF
v_gene: TRBV7-9; d_gene: TRBD1; len: 13; abundance: few; j_gene: TRBJ2-1; CDR3nt: TGTGCCAGCATTATTACAGGGGGAGGTGAGCAGTTCTTC; CDR3aa: CASIITGGGEQFF
v_gene: TRBV6-4; d_gene: .; len: 13; abundance: .; j_gene: TRBJ1-5; CDR3nt: TGTGCGGACCTCGGGGGAATTATTGTGCCCCAGCATTTT; CDR3aa: CADLGGIIVPQHF
v_gene: TRBV6-1; d_gene: .; len: 13; abundance: .; j_gene: TRBJ1-1; CDR3nt: TGTGCCAGCAGGGGGGGAGGGAACACTGAAGCTTTCTTT; CDR3aa: CASRGGGNTEAFF
v_gene: TRBV4-1; d_gene: TRBD1; len: 15; abundance: .; j_gene: TRBJ2-7; CDR3nt: TGCGCCAGCAGCCAAGATCGAAACAGGGGGTACGAGCAGTACTTC; CDR3aa: CASSQDRNRGYEQYF
v_gene: TRBV13; d_gene: .; len: 14; abundance: once; j_gene: TRBJ2-2; CDR3nt: TGTGCCAGCAGCTTAGGATCCGGCACCGGGGAGCTGTTTTTT; CDR3aa: CASSLGSGTGELFF
v_gene: TRBV5-4; d_gene: TRBD2; len: 15; abundance: few; j_gene: TRBJ2-3; CDR3nt: TGTGCCAGCAGCAGGACTAGCGGGGACCCAGATACGCAGTATTTT; CDR3aa: CASSRTSGDPDTQYF
v_gene: TRBV5-1; d_gene: TRBD1; len: 16; abundance: once; j_gene: TRBJ2-7; CDR3nt: TGCGCCAGCAGCGGATTACAGGGGGTCGGGTCCTACGAGCAGTACTTC; CDR3aa: CASSGLQGVGSYEQYF
v_gene: TRBV30; d_gene: TRBD1; len: 14; abundance: .; j_gene: TRBJ1-2; CDR3nt: TGTGCCTGGGCGGACGACAGGGGGGAATATGGCTACACCTTC; CDR3aa: CAWADDRGEYGYTF
v_gene: TRBV9; d_gene: .; len: 10; abundance: .; j_gene: TRBJ1-2; CDR3nt: TGTGCCAGCAGGCGGGGGGACTACACCTTC; CDR3aa: CASRRGDYTF
v_gene: TRBV29-1; d_gene: .; len: 12; abundance: .; j_gene: TRBJ1-2; CDR3nt: TGCAGCGTTGAAGACCCCCGGGGGGGCTACACCTTC; CDR3aa: CSVEDPRGGYTF
v_gene: TRBV29-1; d_gene: TRBD2; len: 16; abundance: .; j_gene: TRBJ2-3; CDR3nt: TGCAGCGTAGCGGGACTAGCGGGAGTGTTAGCAGATACGCAGTATTTT; CDR3aa: CSVAGLAGVLADTQYF
v_gene: TRBV14; d_gene: .; len: 15; abundance: .; j_gene: TRBJ2-7; CDR3nt: TGTGCCAGCAGCCAAGGTTGGGGACAACACTACGAGCAGTACTTC; CDR3aa: CASSQGWGQHYEQYF
v_gene: TRBV7-2; d_gene: .; len: 11; abundance: few; j_gene: TRBJ1-1; CDR3nt: TGTGCCAGCAGCTTATCGGGGGAAGCTTTCTTT; CDR3aa: CASSLSGEAFF
v_gene: TRBV15; d_gene: .; len: 16; abundance: .; j_gene: TRBJ2-4; CDR3nt: TGTGCCACCAGCAGAGCTTTAGGGACAAGCAAAAACATTCAGTACTTC; CDR3aa: CATSRALGTSKNIQYF
v_gene: TRBV7-9; d_gene: .; len: 13; abundance: .; j_gene: TRBJ1-3; CDR3nt: TGTGCCAGCAGCTTATCCCTCCGGGACACCATATATTTT; CDR3aa: CASSLSLRDTIYF
v_gene: TRBV4-2; d_gene: TRBD2; len: 16; abundance: .; j_gene: TRBJ2-2; CDR3nt: TGTGCCAGCAGCCAAGGACTAGCGGGGGTTACCGGGGAGCTGTTTTTT; CDR3aa: CASSQGLAGVTGELFF
v_gene: TRBV6-5; d_gene: .; len: 15; abundance: .; j_gene: TRBJ2-7; CDR3nt: TGTGCCAGCAGTTACGGTGGAGGGAACCCTTACGAGCAGTACTTC; CDR3aa: CASSYGGGNPYEQYF